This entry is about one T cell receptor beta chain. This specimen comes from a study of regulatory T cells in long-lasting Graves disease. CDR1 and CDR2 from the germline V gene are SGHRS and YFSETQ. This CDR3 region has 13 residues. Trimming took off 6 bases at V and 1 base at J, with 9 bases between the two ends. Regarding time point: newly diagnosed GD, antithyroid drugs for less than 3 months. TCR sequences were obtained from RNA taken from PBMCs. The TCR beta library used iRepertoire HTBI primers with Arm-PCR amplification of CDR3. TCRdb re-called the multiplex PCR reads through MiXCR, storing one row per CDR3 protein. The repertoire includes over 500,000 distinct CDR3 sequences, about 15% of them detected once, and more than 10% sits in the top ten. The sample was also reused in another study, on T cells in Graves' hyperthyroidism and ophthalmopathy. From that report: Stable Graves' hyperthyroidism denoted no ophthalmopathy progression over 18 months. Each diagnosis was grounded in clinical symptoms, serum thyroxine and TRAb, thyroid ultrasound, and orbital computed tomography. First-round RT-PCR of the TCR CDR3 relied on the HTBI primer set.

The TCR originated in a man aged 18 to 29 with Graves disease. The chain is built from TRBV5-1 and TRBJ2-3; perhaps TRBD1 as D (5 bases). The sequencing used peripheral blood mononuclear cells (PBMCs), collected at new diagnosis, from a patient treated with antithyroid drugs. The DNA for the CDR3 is TGCGCCAGCACGACAGATCGCACAGATACGCAGTATTTT. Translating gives CASTTDRTDTQYF.